The TCR beta chain described here comes from a study of CD8 T cells in ankylosing spondylitis (TCRdb year 2017). For the study in its entirety: T cell receptor beta repertoires were profiled in healthy donors and ankylosing spondylitis patients so that disease-linked TCR variants could be found. Samples of peripheral blood were taken, and for ankylosing spondylitis patients, synovial fluid was collected as well. The whole study cohort included 85 to 120 healthy donors and 25 ankylosing spondylitis patients. Results the study describes overall, beyond this receptor: Some motif variants were previously reported in synovial fluid and blood of reactive arthritis patients, suggesting common disease-initiation mechanisms. The disease-linked clones had a CD8+ phenotype and were found at relatively low frequencies in peripheral blood. Blood from ankylosing spondylitis patients appeared to be characterized by a TCR beta motif made up of several highly homologous amino acid variants. Significant enrichment of the disease-linked clones was reported in matched synovial fluid samples from ankylosing spondylitis patients.

From the cysteine through the phenylalanine, the CDR3 covers 16 amino acids. This clonotype appeared a single time. Which antigen it targets is not known. The limits of the CDR3 on the DNA are not certain, so only TCRdb's listed CDR3 is given. Instrument on record: Illumina HiSeq 2500. TCR beta libraries were prepared by quantitative 5'-RACE with molecular barcodes. Per the source publication's procedure: A new computational method, built on a probabilistic model of VDJ rearrangement, was used to identify disease-linked TCR variants. TCRdb reworked the public reads: Q25 trimming with fastp, MiXCR clone assembly, productive beta chains retained. Duplicate CDR3 protein sequences are folded into a single record with the most common DNA and genes. The V and J calls shown here were made by TCRdb, not taken from the authors' results. The sample table records more than 150,000 distinct CDR3 sequences; over 15% of these occur just once. The top ten hold around 4.7% of the sample.

The receptor was derived from a male donor under 30 with ankylosing spondylitis or in good health (not recorded which). Donor details come from another sample of the same person, matched by shared clones. The V and J genes are TRBV7-5 and TRBJ2-7; whether TRBD2, the table's D call, matches the DNA was not checked. TRBV7-5 has pseudogene status. What was sequenced was blood, either unsorted or a sorted T cell fraction (not recorded which). The CDR3 amino acid sequence is: CISVPEAPQGHYEQYF.